This T cell receptor beta chain was observed in a study of blood T cell repertoires in COVID-19. Across the study: Specimens from acute and convalescent COVID-19 originated in the United States, Italy and Spain. T cells, B-cell-depleted T cells, or PBMCs supplied cDNA or gDNA.

With 4 bases removed from V and 6 bases from J, the gap between germline ends came to 16 bases. The CDR3 consists of 16 residues. Per the germline V gene, CDR1 is LNHDA and CDR2 is SQIVND (reference sequence). Living in about two dozen US areas, the participants were between roughly 18 and 90 years of age. Sequenced by immunoSEQ multiplex PCR; TCRdb stores in-frame clones only, minus some. The sample has a few hundred thousand clones; roughly 90% are singletons. This rearrangement joins TRBV19 to TRBJ1-6, with D maybe TRBD1 (6 bases). Sequenced input: PBMCs or T cells enriched from blood (not recorded which). The TCR originated in a woman aged 25 to 45 who had recovered from COVID-19. CDR3 region: CASSNLQGGINSPLHF. CDR3 nucleotides: TGTGCCAGTAGTAACCTACAGGGTGGAATTAATTCACCCCTCCACTTT.